This entry is about one T cell receptor (beta chain). Here immunoSEQ multiplex PCR was the method, and the copy in TCRdb shows in-frame clones only, minus some. The repertoire holds around 180,000 clones, with approximately 92% as singletons. These data originate in a study of blood T cell repertoires in COVID-19. About the study: Sources were T cells, B-cell-depleted T cells, or PBMCs; the material itself was cDNA or gDNA.

Self-reported history from a screening survey and questionnaire set each donor's cohort. The CDR3 extends over 15 amino acids. Trimming took 6 bases from V and 0 from J, leaving 14 bases between them. From germline, CDR1 is LGHDT and CDR2 YNNKEL (reference sequence). The rearrangement uses TRBV3-1 (or the pseudogene TRBV3-2) and TRBJ2-5; D gene unclear. This TCR was recovered from a woman in her thirties or forties with acute COVID-19. Sample: PBMCs or T cells enriched from blood (not recorded which). CDR3 nucleotides: TGTGCCAGCAGGTCGAATTCCAGGTACCAAGAGACCCAGTACTTC. It encodes CASRSNSRYQETQYF.